These 26 T cell receptor beta chains share one sample of origin, sequenced in a study of blood T cell repertoires in COVID-19. Assay: immunoSEQ multiplex PCR; the TCRdb copy retains only in-frame clones and omits some. Altogether fewer than 300,000 clones are present, approximately 85% being singletons, with the ten largest covering 0.75% to 0.95%. Sequences were obtained from peripheral blood. Source of these receptors: a human donor with COVID-19, enrolled during active disease. The donor label of this sample is uncertain.

The chain joins TRBV5-4 to TRBJ1-2; D call uncertain. Trimming took 2 bases from V and 3 from J, leaving 11 bases between them. Germline V lookup: CDR1 SGHNT, CDR2 YYREEE (reference sequence). This CDR3 has 14 residues. The CDR3 here is CASSFGGYDYGYTF. The CDR3 nucleotides read TGTGCCAGCAGCTTCGGAGGGTATGACTATGGCTACACCTTC.

This sequence joins TRBV28 and TRBJ2-1; D perhaps matches TRBD2 (5 bases). CDR1 is MDHEN and CDR2 is SYDVKM in the germline V gene. The CDR3 has 11 residues. Trimming stripped 7 bases from V and 10 bases from J, with 11 bases between. CDR3 DNA sequence: TGTGCCAGCAACGGTCGCGGGGAGCAGTTCTTC. Translation: CASNGRGEQFF.

The V and J genes are TRBV19 and TRBJ1-1, with 7 bases that match TRBD1. Germline CDR1 LNHDA, CDR2 SQIVND (reference sequence). The CDR3 totals 14 residues. Unmatched junction bases numbered 5, after V lost 4 bases and J lost 3 bases. CDR3 region: CASSRTGWDTEAFF. The DNA for the CDR3 is TGTGCCAGTAGTAGGACAGGCTGGGACACTGAAGCTTTCTTT.

The CDR3 DNA sequence: TGTGCCAGCAGCGTATCGAGCGGGATCAGGAATGAGCAGTTCTTC. Amino acid sequence: CASSVSSGIRNEQFF. The V call is TRBV9, the J call TRBJ2-1; 7 bases match TRBD2. Trimming removed 1 base from V and 7 bases from J; junction bases left unmatched: 8. The CDR3 totals 15 residues. The germline gives CDR1 SGDLS, CDR2 YYNGEE.

The chain couples TRBV28 to TRBJ1-1; D may be TRBD1 (5 bases). The germline V gene has CDR1 MDHEN and CDR2 SYDVKM. Trimming took off 5 bases at V and 4 bases at J, with 17 bases between the two ends. The CDR3 is 15 residues long. The CDR3 region is CASSLYTVRGTEAFF. CDR3 sequence (DNA): TGTGCCAGCAGTCTATACACCGTAAGGGGCACTGAAGCTTTCTTT.

The chain carries TRBV6-5 and TRBJ2-5, with 8 bases lining up with TRBD1. The CDR3 loop spans 14 amino acids. Losses at the gene ends were 6 bases for V and 5 bases for J; bases not matched to a gene: 8. The germline CDR1 and CDR2 sequences are MNHEY and SVGAGI. CDR3 sequence (DNA): TGTGCCAGCAGGGACAGGGCATCAGAGGAGACCCAGTACTTC. Protein sequence: CASRDRASEETQYF.

The rearrangement links TRBV28 to TRBJ2-5, with TRBD2 matching 13 bases. Germline CDR1 and CDR2: MDHEN and SYDVKM. This CDR3 contains 17 residues. V shed 2 bases and J 5 bases; nucleotides not matched to a gene: 8. The CDR3 here is CASSLGGGTSGIETQYF. CDR3 nucleotide sequence: TGTGCCAGCAGTTTAGGGGGGGGGACTAGCGGGATTGAGACCCAGTACTTC.

The V and J genes are TRBV7-8 and TRBJ1-2; D unresolved. The V gene lost 3 bases and the J gene lost 4 bases, with 9 bases spanning the gap. The germline CDR1 and CDR2 sequences are SGHVS and FQNEAQ. The CDR3 sequence is 13 residues long. CDR3 in DNA: TGTGCCAGCAGCTTTATGGGCCTCTATGGCTACACCTTC. Translating gives CASSFMGLYGYTF.

The chain employs TRBV6-2 or TRBV6-3 and TRBJ1-2; D not certain. Trimming left V 6 bases short and J 4 bases short, with 15 bases between. CDR1 and CDR2 from the germline V gene are MNHEY and SVGEGT. CDR3 length: 14 residues. The CDR3 DNA is TGTGCCAGCAGCCTAGGCGGGTTTGGCTATGGCTACACCTTC. Amino acid sequence: CASSLGGFGYGYTF.

The chain joins TRBV4-3 to TRBJ2-7; 7 nucleotides agree with TRBD2. V dropped 4 bases and J dropped 9; count of bases not matched to a gene: 15. The CDR3 is made up of 15 amino acids. Germline V gene data show CDR1 as LGHNA and CDR2 as YSLEER. CDR3 sequence reads: CASSPWREGRNTQYF. CDR3 sequence (DNA): TGCGCCAGCAGCCCCTGGAGGGAGGGCCGAAACACGCAGTACTTC.

The CDR3 region has the DNA TGTGCCAGCAGTCCGACAGGGCTTAGCACAGATACGCAGTATTTT. It is translated as CASSPTGLSTDTQYF. J is TRBJ2-3 and V is TRBV28, with 7 bases matching TRBD1. The V segment lost 5 bases and the J segment 0 bases; nucleotides outside the gene matches: 5. From germline, CDR1 is MDHEN and CDR2 SYDVKM. The CDR3 contains 15 residues.

For the CDR3, the DNA is TGTGCCAGCAGCTTAAATCCAAGAGATTCGGGTGGCTACACCTTC. This encodes CASSLNPRDSGGYTF. This chain connects TRBV7-3 to TRBJ1-2; D unclear. This CDR3 spans 15 amino acids. Germline V gene sequence: CDR1 SGHTA, CDR2 FQGTGA. The V end lost 1 base, the J end lost 7 bases, and 16 bases lay between the germline ends. Filled out from reference TRBV7-3 and TRBJ1-2, the complete variable domain reads GAGVSQTPSNKVTEKGKYVELRCDPISGHTALYWYRQSLGQGPEFLIYFQGTGAADDSGLPNDRFFAVRPEGSVSTLKIQRTERGDSAVYLCASSLNPRDSGGYTFGSGTRLTVV.

This chain uses TRBV6-5 with TRBJ2-7; the D gene is possibly TRBD2 (5 bases). Trimming stripped 8 bases from V and 3 bases from J, with 20 bases between. The CDR3 is made up of 15 amino acids. The germline V gene has CDR1 MNHEY and CDR2 SVGAGI. The CDR3 protein is CASAPFGGLLYEQYF. The CDR3 DNA sequence: TGTGCCAGCGCCCCCTTTGGCGGACTTCTCTACGAGCAGTACTTC.

The gene calls are TRBV5-1 and TRBJ2-3, with 8 bases identical to TRBD1. V was clipped by 0 bases and J by 1 base; unmatched bases: 4. There are 16 residues in the CDR3. CDR1 SGHRS and CDR2 YFSETQ come from the germline V gene. CDR3 residues: CASSLEVTGGTDTQYF. The CDR3 DNA follows: TGCGCCAGCAGCTTGGAGGTGACAGGGGGCACAGATACGCAGTATTTT.

This chain uses TRBV7-3 with TRBJ2-1; 11 bases are shared with TRBD2. The length of the CDR3 is 18 residues. The J segment lost 6 bases and the V segment lost 5 bases, leaving 15 bases of the junction unmatched. From germline, CDR1 is SGHTA and CDR2 FQGTGA. CDR3 nucleotide sequence: TGTGCCAGCAGCCTCCTAACCGCCGGGACTAGCGGAAGCAATGAGCAGTTCTTC. It yields the protein CASSLLTAGTSGSNEQFF. Complete variable domain (other parts from reference TRBV7-3 and TRBJ2-1): GAGVSQTPSNKVTEKGKYVELRCDPISGHTALYWYRQSLGQGPEFLIYFQGTGAADDSGLPNDRFFAVRPEGSVSTLKIQRTERGDSAVYLCASSLLTAGTSGSNEQFFGPGTRLTVL.

The V gene is TRBV28, the J gene TRBJ2-1, with D maybe TRBD1 (6 bases). The CDR3 has 17 residues. Germline values: CDR1 MDHEN, CDR2 SYDVKM. V lost 5 bases, J lost 2 bases, and 19 bases lay in between. This CDR3 is CASSPSGQRHPYNEQFF. The DNA of the CDR3 is TGTGCCAGCAGTCCCTCGGGACAAAGACATCCCTACAATGAGCAGTTCTTC.

This chain connects TRBV7-3 to TRBJ2-3; D ambiguous. The CDR3 sequence is 15 residues long. V shed 1 base and J shed 1 base, with 9 bases lying between them. Germline CDR1 is SGHTA and CDR2 is FQGTGA. The CDR3 sequence is CASSLSGGRTDTQYF. The CDR3 DNA reads TGTGCCAGCAGCTTAAGTGGCGGCCGCACAGATACGCAGTATTTT.

The rearrangement links TRBV28 to TRBJ1-6; 9 positions match TRBD1. Germline loops: CDR1 MDHEN, CDR2 SYDVKM. CDR3 length: 15 amino acids. The J segment lost 8 bases and the V segment lost 6 bases, leaving 8 bases of the junction unmatched. Here the CDR3 reads CASSVPGTGHSPLHF. For the CDR3, the DNA is TGTGCCAGCAGCGTGCCCGGGACAGGGCATTCACCCCTCCACTTT.

The rearrangement joins TRBV19 to TRBJ1-1, with 7 bases identical to TRBD1. The CDR3 runs 13 residues. Germline V gene data show CDR1 as LNHDA and CDR2 as SQIVND (reference sequence). Germline trimming cut 5 bases from V and 5 bases from J; bases unmatched to any gene: 5. CDR3 loop: CASSEQGWTEAFF. The CDR3 coding sequence is TGTGCCAGTAGTGAACAGGGGTGGACTGAAGCTTTCTTT.

The V call is TRBV6-5, the J call TRBJ1-6, with 7 bases identical to TRBD1. The CDR3 has 15 amino acids. The V gene's germline CDR1 is MNHEY and CDR2 SVGAGI. The V gene end was trimmed by 8 bases and the J gene end by 2 bases; junction bases not matched to a gene: 6. The CDR3 is CASGPQGPYNSPLHF. The CDR3, as DNA: TGTGCCAGCGGCCCACAGGGGCCCTATAATTCACCCCTCCACTTT.

This clone has just one count. The chain employs TRBV11-2 and TRBJ1-2, with D maybe TRBD1 (5 bases). Looked up from germline, CDR1 is SGHAT and CDR2 is FQNNGV. The CDR3 runs 15 residues. Deletions cut 6 bases from V and 7 bases from J, with 21 bases between. This chain's CDR3 is CASSIQGIGFAGYTF. CDR3 coding DNA: TGTGCCAGCAGTATTCAGGGTATCGGGTTCGCTGGCTACACCTTC. The full variable domain, with the rest looked up from reference TRBV11-2 and TRBJ1-2, is EAGVAQSPRYKIIEKRQSVAFWCNPISGHATLYWYQQILGQGPKLLIQFQNNGVVDDSQLPKDRFSAERLKGVDSTLKIQPAKLEDSAVYLCASSIQGIGFAGYTFGSGTRLTVV.

The chain recombines TRBV7-9 with TRBJ2-5, with D perhaps TRBD2 (6 bases). V lost 3 bases to trimming and J lost 4 bases, with 12 bases between them. This CDR3 is built from 14 residues. Germline assignment: CDR1 SEHNR and CDR2 FQNEAQ (reference sequence). The DNA of the CDR3 is TGTGCCAGCAGCTTTGGCGGGACCTCAGAGACCCAGTACTTC. This translates into CASSFGGTSETQYF.

V and J are TRBV15 and TRBJ2-5; weak D call: TRBD2 (6 bases). The CDR3 is 14 residues long. With 4 bases removed from V and 3 bases from J, the gap between germline ends came to 12 bases. Germline V lookup: CDR1 LNHNV, CDR2 YYDKDF (reference sequence). The CDR3: CATSKLAIEETQYF. The DNA for the CDR3 is TGTGCCACCAGCAAGCTAGCGATCGAAGAGACCCAGTACTTC.

The V call is TRBV28, the J call TRBJ2-3; TRBD2 matches at 9 bases. This CDR3 has 15 amino acids. V lost 5 bases and J lost 4; bases outside the gene matches: 7. Per the germline V gene, CDR1 is MDHEN and CDR2 is SYDVKM. CDR3 sequence: CASSPPRGGPDTQYF. CDR3 bases: TGTGCCAGCAGTCCCCCGCGGGGGGGCCCAGATACGCAGTATTTT.

J is TRBJ2-3 and V is TRBV28, with TRBD2 identical over 15 bases. CDR1 is MDHEN and CDR2 is SYDVKM in the germline V gene. The CDR3 runs to 19 residues. V lost 3 bases to trimming and J lost 0 bases; unmatched junction nucleotides: 7. In nucleotides, the CDR3 is TGTGCCAGCAGTTTCCGGGGACTAGCGGGAGGCTTTAGCACAGATACGCAGTATTTT. Protein sequence: CASSFRGLAGGFSTDTQYF.

The table lists this clone with a count of one. V and J are TRBV5-6 and TRBJ1-4; possibly TRBD1 for D (6 bases). There are 15 residues in the CDR3. In germline, CDR1 is SGHDT, CDR2 YYEEEE. V shed 0 bases and J shed 4 bases, with 10 bases lying between them. CDR3 DNA sequence: TGTGCCAGCAGCTTGGAAGGGGGTGGTAATGAAAAACTGTTTTTT. This translates into CASSLEGGGNEKLFF.